These T cell receptor beta chains were read from a single sample in a study of PD-1 blockade in classical Hodgkin lymphoma. Data came from immunoSEQ multiplex PCR; TCRdb stores just in-frame clones and leaves some out. The sample includes about 27,000 clones, approximately 85% seen only once; the top ten take approximately 2.6%. Source: CD4+ T cells from blood, taken before the fourth cycle of nivolumab. These receptor sequences come from a human donor with classical Hodgkin lymphoma. The CDR3 runs from the conserved cysteine through the conserved F or W. The order of the fields is clone size, V gene, CDR3 protein. Clone size is not always given. Where it is, it says once, few, many or a class for expanded clones.

NA | TRBV23-1 | CASSIRTGSKNQPQHF
NA | TRBV2 | CASGGSPHEQYF
few | TRBV5-1 | CASTVGGGNTEAFF
NA | TRBV7-2 | CASSEGRAGDTQYF
NA | TRBV6-5 | CASSYTRGNYGYTF
NA | TRBV6-1 | CASSGRSGTSIFNEQFF
NA | TRBV6-5 | CASSYSGNGYTF
NA | TRBV7-9 | CASSLTAGDLTDTQYF
NA | TRBV4-1 | CASSQGRQGLAFF
once | TRBV7-2 | CASSLDVSGGPRSEQYF
NA | TRBV6-5 | CASSLQETQYF
NA | TRBV5-1 | CASSLGAGRLAEWGYEQYF
NA | TRBV7-9 | CASSLGKFYEQYF
NA | TRBV19 | CASSVGQTLPSTDTQYF
NA | TRBV5-4 | CASSLGGANYGYTF
once | TRBV7-9 | CASSSPGLAARETQYF
NA | TRBV30 | CAWDSGTRNQPQHF